This T cell receptor (beta chain) was recorded in a study of technical replicates of blood from a few donors. Some clones are missing from TCRdb's copy, which holds only in-frame ones; the method was immunoSEQ multiplex PCR. The sample includes about 99,000 clones, about 96% of them seen just once. Germline CDR1 is WSHSY and CDR2 is SAAADI. CDR3 length: 14 residues. Trimming shortened V by 3 bases and J by 8 bases, and 16 bases separated the two germline ends. What was sequenced was T cells isolated from PBMCs. The clonotype comes from a human donor in good health. The V call is TRBV10-2, the J call TRBJ1-2; tentatively, D is TRBD1 (5 bases). CDR3 region: CASSDGRVVWGYTF. DNA for the CDR3: TGCGCCAGCAGTGATGGCAGGGTAGTTTGGGGCTACACCTTC.